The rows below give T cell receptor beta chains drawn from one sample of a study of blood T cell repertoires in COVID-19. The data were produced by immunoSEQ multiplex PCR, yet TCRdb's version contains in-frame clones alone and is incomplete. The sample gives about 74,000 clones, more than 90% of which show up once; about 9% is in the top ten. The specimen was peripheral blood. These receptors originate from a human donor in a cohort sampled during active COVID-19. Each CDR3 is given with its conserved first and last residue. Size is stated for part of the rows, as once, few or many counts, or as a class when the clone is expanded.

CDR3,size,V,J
CASSSTRGRNTGELFF,.,TRBV5-4,TRBJ2-2
CASSDGGRDTDTQYF,.,TRBV6-4,TRBJ2-3
CASSYPSGTGGLGYTF,.,TRBV6-6,TRBJ1-2
CAWRHWTGENEKLFF,few,TRBV30,TRBJ1-4
CASSLGGGGNQPQHF,.,TRBV7-9,TRBJ1-5
CASSLGRRNTEAFF,.,TRBV7-8,TRBJ1-1
CASSLAVSGRARETQYF,.,TRBV7-9,TRBJ2-5
CSVDLEDTGELFF,.,TRBV29-1,TRBJ2-2
CASSEEGGLSRETQYF,.,TRBV6-1,TRBJ2-5
CASSSDSELAKNIQYF,.,TRBV5-6,TRBJ2-4
CASTLQGYEQYF,.,TRBV6-5,TRBJ2-7
CASSSGAYEQYF,.,TRBV13,TRBJ2-7
CASSTTPYVAPDNEQFF,.,TRBV19,TRBJ2-1
CASSLGQVTDTQYF,.,TRBV7-2,TRBJ2-3
CATSDGLAGNQETQYF,once,TRBV24-1,TRBJ2-5
CASSSEGAVDTDTQYF,.,TRBV11-3,TRBJ2-3
CASSWGTAAYEQYF,few,TRBV5-1,TRBJ2-7
CASSAGQNSGNTIYF,.,TRBV9,TRBJ1-3
CASSSAYQETQYF,few,TRBV27,TRBJ2-5
CASSLDLRNRGNSPLHF,once,TRBV11-2,TRBJ1-6
CASSASGRANEQFF,.,TRBV27,TRBJ2-1
CAWGLARNTGELFF,.,TRBV30,TRBJ2-2
CASSPSGVGELFF,.,TRBV4-3,TRBJ2-2
CASSIQDQPQHF,.,TRBV5-6,TRBJ1-5
CASSAPLAGGPGTGELFF,.,TRBV7-2,TRBJ2-2
CASSIAGQLGSYEQYF,.,TRBV19,TRBJ2-7
CASSTVDSRTDTQYF,.,TRBV5-1,TRBJ2-3
CASSRAGGTYEQYF,.,TRBV5-6,TRBJ2-7
CASSHTSGSAYNEQFF,once,TRBV4-3,TRBJ2-1
CASSPPASGQETQYF,.,TRBV18,TRBJ2-5
CASSFDRDTEAFF,.,TRBV7-8,TRBJ1-1
CASSPFLRREGGSADTQYF,.,TRBV28,TRBJ2-3
CASSQLLAGGYNEQFF,.,TRBV4-1,TRBJ2-1
CASSYSRTGQETQYF,.,TRBV6-5,TRBJ2-5
CASSASTSGSYNEQFF,.,TRBV6-4,TRBJ2-1
CASSQESLWRPNNGYTF,.,TRBV14,TRBJ1-2
CASTGQGAPGELFF,.,TRBV27,TRBJ2-2
CASSLTGYNEQFF,.,TRBV12-3/TRBV12-4,TRBJ2-1
CATSDREREVYNEQFF,.,TRBV24-1,TRBJ2-1
CASSPVAGSNQPQHF,few,TRBV19,TRBJ1-5
CASSLRVNQPQHF,.,TRBV19,TRBJ1-5
CASSLAAGLDTQYF,.,TRBV27,TRBJ2-3
CASSQLAGVRSETQYF,.,TRBV4-1,TRBJ2-5
CAISELGRLAGEKPYNEQFF,.,TRBV10-3,TRBJ2-1
CASRDTHSGNTIYF,once,TRBV6-5,TRBJ1-3
CASKDTTLEAFF,.,TRBV6-5,TRBJ1-1
CASSLRQGLTDTQYF,.,TRBV11-3,TRBJ2-3
CASSRGTANTEAFF,.,TRBV7-8,TRBJ1-1
CASSSGTSGRASGEQFF,.,TRBV11-3,TRBJ2-1
CASSQFEGTYGYTF,once,TRBV16,TRBJ1-2
CASSSSTGLNEKLFF,.,TRBV7-8,TRBJ1-4
CASSLVGPGDYGAYEQYF,once,TRBV13,TRBJ2-7
CASSPGQINQPQHF,once,TRBV7-6,TRBJ1-5
CAISVNSGAGSPLHF,.,TRBV10-3,TRBJ1-6
CASSGPSSGRSHIQYF,.,TRBV5-4,TRBJ2-4